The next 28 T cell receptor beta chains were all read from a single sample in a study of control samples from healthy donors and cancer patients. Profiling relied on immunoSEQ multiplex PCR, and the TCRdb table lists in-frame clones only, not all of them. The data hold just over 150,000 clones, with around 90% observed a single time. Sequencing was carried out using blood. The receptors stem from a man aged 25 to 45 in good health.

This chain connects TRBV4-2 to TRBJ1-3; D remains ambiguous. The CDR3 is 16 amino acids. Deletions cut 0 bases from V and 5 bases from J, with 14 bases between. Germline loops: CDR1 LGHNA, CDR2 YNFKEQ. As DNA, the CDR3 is TGTGCCAGCAGCCAAGATCATGCAGGTGCAAGAAACACCATATATTTT. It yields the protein CASSQDHAGARNTIYF.

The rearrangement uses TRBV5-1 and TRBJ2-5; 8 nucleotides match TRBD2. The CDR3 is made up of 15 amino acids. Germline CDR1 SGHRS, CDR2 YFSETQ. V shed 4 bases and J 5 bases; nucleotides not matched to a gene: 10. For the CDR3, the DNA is TGCGCCAGCAGCCGGGAGGGACTAGGGAGCGAGACCCAGTACTTC. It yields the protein CASSREGLGSETQYF.

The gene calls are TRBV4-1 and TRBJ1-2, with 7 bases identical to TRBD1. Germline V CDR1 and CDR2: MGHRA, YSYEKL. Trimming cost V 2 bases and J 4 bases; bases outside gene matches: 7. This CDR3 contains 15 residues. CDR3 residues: CASSQQDRAIYGYTF. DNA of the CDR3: TGCGCCAGCAGCCAACAAGACAGGGCGATCTATGGCTACACCTTC.

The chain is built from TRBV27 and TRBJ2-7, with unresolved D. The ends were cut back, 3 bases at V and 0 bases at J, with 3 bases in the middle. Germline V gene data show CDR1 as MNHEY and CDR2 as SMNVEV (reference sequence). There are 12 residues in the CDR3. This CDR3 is CASSFNSYEQYF. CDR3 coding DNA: TGTGCCAGCAGTTTTAACTCCTACGAGCAGTACTTC.

As DNA, the CDR3 is TGCGCCAGCAGCTTGTCGGGGACTAGTACCCTCGGGGAGCTGTTTTTT. It is translated as CASSLSGTSTLGELFF. The J gene is TRBJ2-2, the V gene TRBV5-1; TRBD2 matches at 8 bases. The germline gives CDR1 SGHRS, CDR2 YFSETQ. V dropped 1 base and J dropped 7; count of bases not matched to a gene: 9. The CDR3 is made up of 16 amino acids.

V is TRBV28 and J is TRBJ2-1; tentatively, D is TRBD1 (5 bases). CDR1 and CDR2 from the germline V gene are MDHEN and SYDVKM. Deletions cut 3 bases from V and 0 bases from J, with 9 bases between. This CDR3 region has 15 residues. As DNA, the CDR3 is TGTGCCAGCAGTTTGACAGCCAGCTCCTACAATGAGCAGTTCTTC. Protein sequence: CASSLTASSYNEQFF.

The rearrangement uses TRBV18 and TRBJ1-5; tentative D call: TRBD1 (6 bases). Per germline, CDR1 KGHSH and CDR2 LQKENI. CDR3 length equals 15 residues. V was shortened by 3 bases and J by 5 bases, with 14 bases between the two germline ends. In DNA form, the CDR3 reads TGTGCCAGCTCACCTTCCACAGGGCGCGATCAGCCCCAGCATTTT. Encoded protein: CASSPSTGRDQPQHF.

In DNA form, the CDR3 reads TGTGCCAGCAGCGCGAACAGGGGCAATGAGCAGTTCTTC. It specifies CASSANRGNEQFF. The chain recombines TRBV7-2 with TRBJ2-1; 7 positions agree with TRBD1. The CDR3 length is 13 residues. Per the germline V gene, CDR1 is SGHTA and CDR2 is FQGNSA. Unmatched junction bases numbered 4, after V lost 5 bases and J lost 6 bases.

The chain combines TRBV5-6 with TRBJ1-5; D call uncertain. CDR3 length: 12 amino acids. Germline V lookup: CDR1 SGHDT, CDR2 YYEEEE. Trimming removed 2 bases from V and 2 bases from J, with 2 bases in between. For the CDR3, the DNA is TGTGCCAGCAGCTTCGGCAATCAGCCCCAGCATTTT. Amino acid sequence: CASSFGNQPQHF.

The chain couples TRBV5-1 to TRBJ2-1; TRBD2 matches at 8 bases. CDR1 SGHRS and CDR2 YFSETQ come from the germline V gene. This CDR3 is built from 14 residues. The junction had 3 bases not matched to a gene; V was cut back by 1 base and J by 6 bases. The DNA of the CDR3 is TGCGCCAGCAGCTTGCCTAGCGGGCTCAATGAGCAGTTCTTC. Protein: CASSLPSGLNEQFF.

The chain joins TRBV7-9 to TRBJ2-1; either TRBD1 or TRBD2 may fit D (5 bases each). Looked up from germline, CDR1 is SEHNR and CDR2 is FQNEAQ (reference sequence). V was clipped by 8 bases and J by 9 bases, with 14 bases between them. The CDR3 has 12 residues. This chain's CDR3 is CASGGPSIEQFF. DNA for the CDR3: TGTGCCAGCGGGGGACCCTCGATTGAGCAGTTCTTC.

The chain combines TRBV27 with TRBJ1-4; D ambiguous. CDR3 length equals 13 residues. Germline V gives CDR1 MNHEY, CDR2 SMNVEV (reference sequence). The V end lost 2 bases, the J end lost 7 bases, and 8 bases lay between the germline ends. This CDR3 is CASSLRTGEKLFF. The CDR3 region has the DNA TGTGCCAGCAGTTTACGGACGGGTGAAAAACTGTTTTTT.

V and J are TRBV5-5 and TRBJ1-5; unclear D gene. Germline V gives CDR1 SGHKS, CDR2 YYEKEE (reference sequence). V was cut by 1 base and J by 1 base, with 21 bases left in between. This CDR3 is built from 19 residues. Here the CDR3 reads CASSLSPLTGSWSNQPQHF. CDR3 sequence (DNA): TGTGCCAGCAGCTTGAGCCCCCTTACCGGGAGTTGGAGCAATCAGCCCCAGCATTTT.

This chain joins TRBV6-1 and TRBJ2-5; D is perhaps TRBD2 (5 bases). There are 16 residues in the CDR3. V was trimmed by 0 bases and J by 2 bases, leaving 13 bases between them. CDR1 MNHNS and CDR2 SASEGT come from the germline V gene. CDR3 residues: CASSEAGGLVQETQYF. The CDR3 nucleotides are TGTGCCAGCAGTGAAGCGGGTGGACTGGTTCAAGAGACCCAGTACTTC.

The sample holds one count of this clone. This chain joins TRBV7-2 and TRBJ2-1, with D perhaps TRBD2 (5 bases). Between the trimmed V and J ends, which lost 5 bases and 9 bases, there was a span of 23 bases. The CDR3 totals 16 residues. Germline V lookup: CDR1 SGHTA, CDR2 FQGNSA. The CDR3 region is CASSPQTSLGSGEQFF. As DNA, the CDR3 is TGTGCCAGCAGCCCACAAACTAGTTTGGGGTCCGGTGAGCAGTTCTTC. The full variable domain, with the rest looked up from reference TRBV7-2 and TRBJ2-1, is GAGVSQSPSNKVTEKGKDVELRCDPISGHTALYWYRQSLGQGLEFLIYFQGNSAPDKSGLPSDRFSAERTGGSVSTLTIQRTQQEDSAVYLCASSPQTSLGSGEQFFGPGTRLTVL.

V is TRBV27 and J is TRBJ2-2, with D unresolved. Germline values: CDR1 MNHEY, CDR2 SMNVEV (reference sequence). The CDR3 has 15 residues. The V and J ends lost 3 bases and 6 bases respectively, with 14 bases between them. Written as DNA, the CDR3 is TGTGCCAGCAGTTTGGCCAGGCCCCCGTCCGGGGAGCTGTTTTTT. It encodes CASSLARPPSGELFF.

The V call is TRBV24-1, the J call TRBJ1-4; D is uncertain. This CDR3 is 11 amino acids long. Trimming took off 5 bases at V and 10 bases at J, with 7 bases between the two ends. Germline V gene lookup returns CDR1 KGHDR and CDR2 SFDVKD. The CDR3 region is CATSALGKLFF. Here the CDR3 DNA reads TGTGCCACCAGTGCGTTGGGAAAACTGTTTTTT.

CDR3 protein: CASSYRTQGGNEQFF. In nucleotides, the CDR3 is TGTGCCAGCAGTTACCGTACACAGGGGGGGAATGAGCAGTTCTTC. The chain carries TRBV6-2 or TRBV6-3 and TRBJ2-1; the D gene is possibly TRBD1 (8 bases). Germline V gene data show CDR1 as MNHEY and CDR2 as SVGEGT. This CDR3 spans 15 amino acids. V was clipped by 2 bases and J by 7 bases, with 15 bases between them.

The CDR3 reads CASSPPLAGVPDTQYF. The CDR3 DNA reads TGTGCCAGCAGCCCCCCGTTAGCGGGAGTGCCAGATACGCAGTATTTT. The V gene is TRBV13, the J gene TRBJ2-3, with 9 bases aligning to TRBD2. V trimming: 5 bases; J trimming: 4 bases; junction bases outside the gene matches: 10. Germline V gene lookup returns CDR1 PRHDT and CDR2 FYEKMQ (reference sequence). There are 16 residues in the CDR3. The full variable domain, its missing parts supplied by reference TRBV13 and TRBJ2-3, is AAGVIQSPRHLIKEKRETATLKCYPIPRHDTVYWYQQGPGQDPQFLISFYEKMQSDKGSIPDRFSAQQFSDYHSELNMSSLELGDSALYFCASSPPLAGVPDTQYFGPGTRLTVL.

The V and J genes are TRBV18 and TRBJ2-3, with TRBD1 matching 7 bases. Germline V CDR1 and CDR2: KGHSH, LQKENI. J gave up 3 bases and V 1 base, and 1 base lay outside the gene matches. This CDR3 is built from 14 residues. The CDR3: CASSPLGQTDTQYF. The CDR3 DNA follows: TGTGCCAGCTCACCACTGGGACAGACAGATACGCAGTATTTT.

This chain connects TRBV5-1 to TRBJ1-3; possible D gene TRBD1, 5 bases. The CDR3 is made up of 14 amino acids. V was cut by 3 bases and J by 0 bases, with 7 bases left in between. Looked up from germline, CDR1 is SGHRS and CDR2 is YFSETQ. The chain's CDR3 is CASSSGLSGNTIYF. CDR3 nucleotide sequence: TGCGCCAGCAGCTCGGGGCTCTCTGGAAACACCATATATTTT.

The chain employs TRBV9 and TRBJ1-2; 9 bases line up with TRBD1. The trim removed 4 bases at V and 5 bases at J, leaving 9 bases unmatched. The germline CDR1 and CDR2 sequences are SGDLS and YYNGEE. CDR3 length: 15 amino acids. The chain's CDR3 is CASSPRDRVEYGYTF. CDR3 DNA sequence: TGTGCCAGCAGCCCCCGGGACAGGGTCGAATATGGCTACACCTTC. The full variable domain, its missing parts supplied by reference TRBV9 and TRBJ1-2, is DSGVTQTPKHLITATGQRVTLRCSPRSGDLSVYWYQQSLDQGLQFLIQYYNGEERAKGNILERFSAQQFPDLHSELNLSSLELGDSALYFCASSPRDRVEYGYTFGSGTRLTVV.

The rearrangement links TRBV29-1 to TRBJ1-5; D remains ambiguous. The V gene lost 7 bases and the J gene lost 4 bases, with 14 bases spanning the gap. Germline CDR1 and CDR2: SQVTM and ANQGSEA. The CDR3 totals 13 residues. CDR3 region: CSGIRTPNQPQHF. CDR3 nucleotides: TGCAGCGGAATCCGGACCCCTAATCAGCCCCAGCATTTT.

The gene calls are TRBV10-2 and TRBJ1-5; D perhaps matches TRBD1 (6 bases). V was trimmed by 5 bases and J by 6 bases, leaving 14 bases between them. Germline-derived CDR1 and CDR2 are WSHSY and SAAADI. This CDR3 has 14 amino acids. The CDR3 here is CASSLLRGSQPQHF. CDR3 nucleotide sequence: TGCGCCAGCAGTCTATTGAGGGGGAGTCAGCCCCAGCATTTT.

The CDR3 sequence is CASSLLSHEQYF. CDR3 nucleotides: TGTGCCAGCAGCCTGCTTTCCCACGAGCAGTACTTC. The chain combines TRBV3-1 (or the pseudogene TRBV3-2) with TRBJ2-7, with unresolved D. V lost 4 bases, J lost 5 bases, and 9 bases lay in between. Germline V gene sequence: CDR1 LGHDT, CDR2 YNNKEL (reference sequence). The CDR3 covers 12 residues.

The CDR3 nucleotides read TGTGCCAGCAGCTTCGGACAGGGAAACTATGGCTACACCTTC. Translated, it gives CASSFGQGNYGYTF. The chain employs TRBV7-2 and TRBJ1-2, with 8 bases fitting TRBD1. Trimming took 3 bases from V and 2 from J; bases not matched to a gene: 2. The V gene's germline CDR1 is SGHTA and CDR2 FQGNSA. The CDR3 length is 14 residues.

The CDR3 sequence: CASSVDPHNEQFF. The DNA for the CDR3 is TGTGCCAGCAGCGTAGACCCTCACAATGAGCAGTTCTTC. V is TRBV9 and J is TRBJ2-1; D uncertain. The CDR3 loop spans 13 amino acids. V was trimmed by 0 bases and J by 5 bases, leaving 6 bases between them. CDR1 SGDLS and CDR2 YYNGEE come from the germline V gene. The variable domain in full, with the rest retrieved from reference TRBV9 and TRBJ2-1, is DSGVTQTPKHLITATGQRVTLRCSPRSGDLSVYWYQQSLDQGLQFLIQYYNGEERAKGNILERFSAQQFPDLHSELNLSSLELGDSALYFCASSVDPHNEQFFGPGTRLTVL.

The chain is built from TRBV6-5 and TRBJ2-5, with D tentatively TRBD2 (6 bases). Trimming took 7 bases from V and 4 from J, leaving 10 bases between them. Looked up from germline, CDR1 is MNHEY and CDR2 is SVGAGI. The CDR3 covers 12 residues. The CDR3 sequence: CASTGDPETQYF. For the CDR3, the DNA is TGTGCCAGCACGGGGGACCCAGAGACCCAGTACTTC.